The 20 T cell receptor beta chains presented below share a single source sample, sequenced in a study of low-dose radiotherapy and immunotherapy resistance in tumors. Time point noted: before trial treatment. Gene-specific TRAV and TRBV primers were used for first-strand cDNA, covering alpha and beta chains. The authors ran approximately 20 PCR cycles to amplify TCRs with a constant-region primer and V-primer adapter. From the reads, TCRdb called clonotypes with MiXCR, one entry per CDR3 protein. The sample includes tens of thousands of distinct CDR3 sequences, over 15% of them seen just once. Sequencing was performed on PBMCs, taken before treatment. The receptors originated from a male donor with prostate cancer.

This clonotype was seen at least ten times. The gene calls are TRBV7-9 and TRBJ2-7; no clear D. This CDR3 has 12 amino acids. Germline CDR1 reads SEHNR; CDR2 reads FQNEAQ (reference sequence). The germline V and J ends were trimmed by 1 base and 5 bases, with 6 bases remaining between them. CDR3 region: CASSLDFDEQYF. The CDR3 nucleotides read TGTGCCAGCAGCTTAGACTTCGACGAGCAGTACTTC.

This clonotype has at least ten counts. The CDR3 DNA reads TGTGCCAGCAGCCCTGGGGGAGAGCCTCAAGAGACCCAGTACTTC. It codes for CASSPGGEPQETQYF. The V gene is TRBV28, the J gene TRBJ2-5; D assignment may be TRBD1 or TRBD2 (5 bases each). From germline, CDR1 is MDHEN and CDR2 SYDVKM. Trimming took 6 bases from V and 2 from J, leaving 16 bases between them. This CDR3 spans 15 amino acids.

In this sample, this clonotype turned up many times. The chain couples TRBV6-5 to TRBJ2-3; D may be TRBD1 or TRBD2 (5 bases each). V gave up 10 bases and J gave up 5 bases, with 22 bases separating them. Germline values: CDR1 MNHEY, CDR2 SVGAGI. The CDR3 contains 15 residues. CDR3 amino acids: CAIKGPDRAGDTQYF. The DNA for the CDR3 is TGTGCCATCAAGGGACCCGACCGGGCGGGAGATACGCAGTATTTT.

This clonotype was recorded at least ten times. The chain recombines TRBV7-8 with TRBJ2-7; 11 bases are shared with TRBD2. Losses at the gene ends were 2 bases for V and 6 bases for J; bases not matched to a gene: 6. CDR1 and CDR2 (germline): SGHVS, FQNEAQ. This CDR3 is 15 amino acids long. CDR3 residues: CASSLFGTSGFEQYF. In nucleotides, the CDR3 is TGTGCCAGCAGCTTATTCGGGACTAGCGGCTTCGAGCAGTACTTC.

Many counts were recorded for this clonotype. The chain is built from TRBV29-1 and TRBJ2-3, with TRBD1 matching over 8 bases. The CDR3 has 13 amino acids. V trimming: 6 bases; J trimming: 3 bases; junction bases outside the gene matches: 5. Germline lookup yields CDR1 SQVTM and CDR2 ANQGSEA. The CDR3 protein is CSVVQGGTDTQYF. The CDR3 DNA is TGCAGCGTGGTACAGGGGGGAACAGATACGCAGTATTTT.

The chain couples TRBV5-1 to TRBJ2-7; 9 nucleotides agree with TRBD2. This CDR3 contains 17 residues. Germline V gene sequence: CDR1 SGHRS, CDR2 YFSETQ. The V and J ends lost 0 bases and 3 bases, in that order; junction bases with no gene match: 10. As DNA, the CDR3 is TGCGCCAGCAGCTTGGCGTGGCGGGGGGGCTCTGACTACGAGCAGTACTTC. This codes for CASSLAWRGGSDYEQYF.

This clonotype was seen many times. The chain has TRBV11-2 and TRBJ1-5; D call uncertain. The CDR3 loop spans 13 amino acids. Looked up from germline, CDR1 is SGHAT and CDR2 is FQNNGV. Trimming left V 0 bases short and J 5 bases short, with 5 bases between. This CDR3 reads CASSLEIDQPQHF. CDR3 nucleotide sequence: TGTGCCAGCAGCTTAGAGATTGATCAGCCCCAGCATTTT.

This clonotype was seen a few times. The V gene is TRBV7-9, the J gene TRBJ2-3; the D is unclear. Trimming shortened V by 5 bases and J by 0 bases, and 15 bases separated the two germline ends. The CDR3 length is 16 residues. Germline CDR1 SEHNR, CDR2 FQNEAQ (reference sequence). The CDR3 DNA is TGTGCCAGCAGCCCCCCCCGGACGGGTAGCACAGATACGCAGTATTTT. This translates into CASSPPRTGSTDTQYF.

This clonotype was recorded a few times. The chain joins TRBV7-8 to TRBJ2-1; D possibly uses TRBD1 or TRBD2 (7 bases each). The CDR3 has 17 residues. V dropped 6 bases and J dropped 8 bases, with 26 bases sitting between them. CDR1 and CDR2 from the germline V gene are SGHVS and FQNEAQ. The DNA for the CDR3 is TGTGCCAGCAGACATCGCTTCAGGGGGGGCAGGGAGCATGAGCAGTTCTTC. Its protein product is CASRHRFRGGREHEQFF.

This clonotype was seen repeatedly, ten times or more. CDR3 nucleotides: TGCGCCAGCAGCTCACAGGGAGGCTCTGGAAACACCATATATTTT. Its protein product is CASSSQGGSGNTIYF. The chain carries TRBV5-1 and TRBJ1-3, with a tentative D call TRBD1 (6 bases). The CDR3 totals 15 residues. V gave up 3 bases and J gave up 0 bases, with 10 bases separating them. Per germline, CDR1 SGHRS and CDR2 YFSETQ.

Concerning this clonotype: This likely came from a read error, as a far larger clone is one base away. The chain has TRBV21-1 and TRBJ2-1. TRBV21-1 is listed as a pseudogene. The CDR3 has 14 amino acids. CDR3 region: CASSKEDETYEQFF. As DNA, the CDR3 is TGTGCCAGCAGCAAAGAGGACGAGACTTACGAGCAGTTCTTC.

This clonotype was recorded many times. The CDR3 sequence is CASSQESSARGDTQYF. CDR3 DNA: TGTGCCAGCAGCCAAGAGTCTAGCGCGCGGGGAGATACGCAGTATTTT. The chain recombines TRBV4-2 with TRBJ2-3; a weak D match, TRBD2 (6 bases). V was shortened by 0 bases and J by 5 bases, with 15 bases between the two germline ends. Per germline, CDR1 LGHNA and CDR2 YNFKEQ. This CDR3 is 16 amino acids long.

This chain connects TRBV6-1 to TRBJ2-5; TRBD1 or TRBD2 may be the D gene (5 bases each). Looked up from germline, CDR1 is MNHNS and CDR2 is SASEGT. The CDR3 loop spans 15 amino acids. With 2 bases removed from V and 3 bases from J, the gap between germline ends came to 13 bases. CDR3 nucleotides: TGTGCCAGCAGTGAACCGGGGACGGCCAAAGAGACCCAGTACTTC. Amino acid sequence: CASSEPGTAKETQYF.

The chain recombines TRBV20-1 with TRBJ2-5; 9 nucleotides match TRBD1. V shed 2 bases and J 1 base; nucleotides not matched to a gene: 5. Germline-derived CDR1 and CDR2 are DFQATT and SNEGSKA (reference sequence). This CDR3 contains 15 residues. The CDR3 DNA is TGCAGTGCTAGACCTGGGACAGGGCCCCAAGAGACCCAGTACTTC. It yields the protein CSARPGTGPQETQYF.

This rearrangement joins TRBV11-2 to TRBJ2-2, with D possibly being TRBD1 (5 bases). In germline, CDR1 is SGHAT, CDR2 FQNNGV. The CDR3 consists of 14 residues. V lost 3 bases, J lost 3 bases, and 8 bases lay in between. The DNA for the CDR3 is TGTGCCAGCAGCTTGGTAGGGGACACCGGGGAGCTGTTTTTT. It encodes CASSLVGDTGELFF.

The V call is TRBV4-3, the J call TRBJ2-1; D may be TRBD1 (5 bases). Germline CDR1 and CDR2: LGHNA and YSLEER. This CDR3 contains 14 residues. Trimming left V 0 bases short and J 5 bases short, with 8 bases between. As DNA, the CDR3 is TGCGCCAGCAGCCAAGATTCAGGGAACAATGAGCAGTTCTTC. Translated, it gives CASSQDSGNNEQFF.

Many counts were recorded for this clonotype. V and J are TRBV4-2 and TRBJ1-4; 7 bases match TRBD1. Trimming removed 0 bases from V and 10 bases from J; junction bases left unmatched: 5. The V gene's germline CDR1 is LGHNA and CDR2 YNFKEQ. The CDR3 totals 14 residues. In DNA form, the CDR3 reads TGTGCCAGCAGCCAAGACGGGACAGCTGGAAAACTGTTTTTT. Translation gives CASSQDGTAGKLFF.

This clonotype was counted at least ten times. The chain employs TRBV18 and TRBJ2-1, with 11 bases aligning to TRBD1. V dropped 3 bases and J dropped 3; count of bases not matched to a gene: 1. CDR1 and CDR2 from the germline V gene are KGHSH and LQKENI. There are 15 residues in the CDR3. This chain's CDR3 is CASSPGQGDYNEQFF. For the CDR3, the DNA is TGTGCCAGCTCACCGGGACAGGGGGACTACAATGAGCAGTTCTTC.

This clonotype was observed many times. V and J are TRBV5-5 and TRBJ2-5, with a tentative D call TRBD1 (6 bases). Germline-derived CDR1 and CDR2 are SGHKS and YYEKEE (reference sequence). This CDR3 spans 14 amino acids. V was trimmed by 7 bases and J by 5 bases, leaving 18 bases between them. DNA for the CDR3: TGTGCCAGCCGTGGACAGCAGGTTTCGGAGACCCAGTACTTC. It is translated as CASRGQQVSETQYF.

This clonotype was counted ten times or more. CDR3 protein: CARPGGAFF. The CDR3 DNA sequence: TGTGCCAGACCAGGGGGAGCTTTCTTT. V usage is TRBV19 and J usage is TRBJ1-1, with 7 nucleotides matching TRBD1. This CDR3 region has 9 residues. The trim removed 9 bases at V and 10 bases at J, leaving 2 bases unmatched. The germline gives CDR1 LNHDA, CDR2 SQIVND (reference sequence).